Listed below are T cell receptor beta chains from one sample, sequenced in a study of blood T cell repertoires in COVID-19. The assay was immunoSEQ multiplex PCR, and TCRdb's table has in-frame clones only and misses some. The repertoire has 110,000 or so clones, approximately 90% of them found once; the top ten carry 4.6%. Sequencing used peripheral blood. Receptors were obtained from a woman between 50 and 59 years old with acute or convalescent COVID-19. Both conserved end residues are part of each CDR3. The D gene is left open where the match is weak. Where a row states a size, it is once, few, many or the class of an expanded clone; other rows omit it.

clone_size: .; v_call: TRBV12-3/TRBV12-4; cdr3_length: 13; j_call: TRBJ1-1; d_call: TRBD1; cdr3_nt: TGTGCCAGCAGACAGGGGGCGAAGGCTGAAGCTTTCTTT; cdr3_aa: CASRQGAKAEAFF
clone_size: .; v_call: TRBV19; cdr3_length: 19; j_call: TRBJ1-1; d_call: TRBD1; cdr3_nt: TGTGCCAGTAGTACTCGAATGCCGGGACAGAGGACCTCGAACACTGAAGCTTTCTTT; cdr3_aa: CASSTRMPGQRTSNTEAFF
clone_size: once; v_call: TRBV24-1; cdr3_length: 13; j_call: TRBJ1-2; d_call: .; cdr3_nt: TGTGCCACCAGTGATTCAGGGTTTCGTGGCTACACCTTC; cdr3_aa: CATSDSGFRGYTF
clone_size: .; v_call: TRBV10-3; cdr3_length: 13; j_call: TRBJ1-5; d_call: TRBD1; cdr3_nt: TGTGCCATCAGAGCGACAGGGAGTCAGCCCCAGCATTTT; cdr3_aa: CAIRATGSQPQHF
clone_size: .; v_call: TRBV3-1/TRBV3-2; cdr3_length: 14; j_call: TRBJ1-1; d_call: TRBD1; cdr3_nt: TGTGCCAGCAGCCAGGCCAGGGGGCGGACTGAAGCTTTCTTT; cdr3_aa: CASSQARGRTEAFF
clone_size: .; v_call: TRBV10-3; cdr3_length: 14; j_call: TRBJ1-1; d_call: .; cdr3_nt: TGTGCCGTTCGCCGCGGGAGGGGGAACACTGAAGCTTTCTTT; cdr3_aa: CAVRRGRGNTEAFF
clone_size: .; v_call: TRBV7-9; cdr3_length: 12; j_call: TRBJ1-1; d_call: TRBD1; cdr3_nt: TGTGCCGGGGGACAGGGGAACACTGAAGCTTTCTTT; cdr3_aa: CAGGQGNTEAFF
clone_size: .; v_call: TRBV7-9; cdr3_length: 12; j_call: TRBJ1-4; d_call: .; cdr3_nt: TGTGCCAGCAGCTTAGGAGTAGAAAAACTGTTTTTT; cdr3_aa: CASSLGVEKLFF
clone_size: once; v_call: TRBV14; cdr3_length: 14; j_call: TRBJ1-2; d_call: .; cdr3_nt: TGTGCCAGCAGCCAGGGAGGGGACGGCTATGGCTACACCTTC; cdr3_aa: CASSQGGDGYGYTF
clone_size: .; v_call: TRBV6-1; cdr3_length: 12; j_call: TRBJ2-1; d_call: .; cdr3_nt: TGTGCCAGCAGTGACACGACAGTTGAGCAGTTCTTC; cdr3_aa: CASSDTTVEQFF
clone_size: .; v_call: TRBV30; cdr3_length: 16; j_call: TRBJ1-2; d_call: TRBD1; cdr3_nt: TGTGCCTGGAGCGCGGTGGGGACAGGGTCTGGCTATGGCTACACCTTC; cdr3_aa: CAWSAVGTGSGYGYTF
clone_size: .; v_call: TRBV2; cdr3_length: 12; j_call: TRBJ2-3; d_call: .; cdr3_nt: TGTGCCAGCAGTGAATTGGAGGATACGCAGTATTTT; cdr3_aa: CASSELEDTQYF
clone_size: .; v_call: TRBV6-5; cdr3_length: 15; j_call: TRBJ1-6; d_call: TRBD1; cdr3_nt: TGTGCCAGCATCCCTTTACAGGGGCGTGCCTCACCCCTCCACTTT; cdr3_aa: CASIPLQGRASPLHF
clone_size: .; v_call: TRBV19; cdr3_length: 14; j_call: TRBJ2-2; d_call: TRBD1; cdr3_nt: TGTGCCAGTAGAACGACAGGGGACACCGGGGAGCTGTTTTTT; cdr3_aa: CASRTTGDTGELFF
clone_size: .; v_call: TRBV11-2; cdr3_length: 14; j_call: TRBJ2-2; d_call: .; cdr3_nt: TGTGCCAGCGCATCGTCAACGGACACCGGGGAGCTGTTTTTT; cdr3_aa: CASASSTDTGELFF
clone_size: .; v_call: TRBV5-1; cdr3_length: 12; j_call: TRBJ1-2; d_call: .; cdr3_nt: TGCGCCAGCAGCATTGACAGCTATGGCTACACCTTC; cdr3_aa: CASSIDSYGYTF
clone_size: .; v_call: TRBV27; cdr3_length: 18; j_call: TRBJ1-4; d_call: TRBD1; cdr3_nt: TGTGCCAGCAGTACCCGACAGGGGGCAATCGTGGTTAATGAAAAACTGTTTTTT; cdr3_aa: CASSTRQGAIVVNEKLFF
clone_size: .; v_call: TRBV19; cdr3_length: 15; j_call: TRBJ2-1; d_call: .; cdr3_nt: TGTGCCAGTAGTCCGGGGGGCCGATCCTACAATGAGCAGTTCTTC; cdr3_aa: CASSPGGRSYNEQFF
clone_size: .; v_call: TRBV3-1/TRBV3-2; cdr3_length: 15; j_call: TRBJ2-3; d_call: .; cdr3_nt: TGTGCCAGCCACGAAGCGGGCCTAGGCCCGGATACGCAGTATTTT; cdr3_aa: CASHEAGLGPDTQYF
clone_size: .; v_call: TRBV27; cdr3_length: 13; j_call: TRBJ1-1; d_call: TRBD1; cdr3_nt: TGTGCCAGCAGTCTCTTCAGGGGGACTGAAGCTTTCTTT; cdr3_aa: CASSLFRGTEAFF
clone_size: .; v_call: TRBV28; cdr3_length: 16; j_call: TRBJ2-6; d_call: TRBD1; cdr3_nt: TGTGCCAGCAGCGGGACAGCATATTCTGGGGCCAACGTCCTGACTTTC; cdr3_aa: CASSGTAYSGANVLTF
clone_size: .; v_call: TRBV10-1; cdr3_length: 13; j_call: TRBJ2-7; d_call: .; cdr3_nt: TGCGCCAGCAGTGAAGTGAGGGCCGGCGAGCAGTACTTC; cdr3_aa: CASSEVRAGEQYF
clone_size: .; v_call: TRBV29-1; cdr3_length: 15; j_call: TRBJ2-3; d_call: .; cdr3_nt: TGCAGCGCCGGGAAGGGAGGGGGTGGAACAGATACGCAGTATTTT; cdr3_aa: CSAGKGGGGTDTQYF
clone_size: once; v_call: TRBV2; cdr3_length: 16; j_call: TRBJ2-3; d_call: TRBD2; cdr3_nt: TGTGCCAGCAGTGCTCTAGCGGGGGGACTAGCAGATACGCAGTATTTT; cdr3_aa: CASSALAGGLADTQYF
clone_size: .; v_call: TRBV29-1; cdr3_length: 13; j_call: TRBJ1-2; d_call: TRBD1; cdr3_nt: TGCAGCGTTACAGGGGTAGCTAACTATGGCTACACCTTC; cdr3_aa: CSVTGVANYGYTF
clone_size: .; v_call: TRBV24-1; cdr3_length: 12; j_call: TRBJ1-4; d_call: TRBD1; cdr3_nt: TGTGCCACCAGTGAAGGACAGGGGAAACTGTTTTTT; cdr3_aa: CATSEGQGKLFF
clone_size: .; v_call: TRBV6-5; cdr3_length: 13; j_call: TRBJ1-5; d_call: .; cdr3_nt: TGTGCCAGCAGTCTACCCTTTTATCAGCCCCAGCATTTT; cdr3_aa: CASSLPFYQPQHF
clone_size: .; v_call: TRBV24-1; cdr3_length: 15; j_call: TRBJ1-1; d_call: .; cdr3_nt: TGTGCCACAAGCATCGAGGGTCAAGAGAACACTGAAGCTTTCTTT; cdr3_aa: CATSIEGQENTEAFF
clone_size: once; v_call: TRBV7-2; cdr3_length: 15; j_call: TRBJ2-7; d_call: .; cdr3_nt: TGTGCCAGCAGCGCCGGGACATCCCGCTCCTACGAGCAGTACTTC; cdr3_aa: CASSAGTSRSYEQYF
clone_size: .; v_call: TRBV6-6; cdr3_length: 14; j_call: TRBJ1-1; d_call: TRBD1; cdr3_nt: TGTGCCAGCAGAATACAGGGGGGATCGACTGAAGCTTTCTTT; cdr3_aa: CASRIQGGSTEAFF
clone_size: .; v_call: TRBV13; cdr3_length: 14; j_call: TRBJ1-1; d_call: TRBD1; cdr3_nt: TGTGCCAGCAGCTCGACGGACAGGGCGCCTGAAGCTTTCTTT; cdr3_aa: CASSSTDRAPEAFF
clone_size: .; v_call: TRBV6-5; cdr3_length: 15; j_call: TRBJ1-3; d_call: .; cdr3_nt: TGTGCCAGCAGCCCAGACGGGAATACTGGAAACACCATATATTTT; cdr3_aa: CASSPDGNTGNTIYF
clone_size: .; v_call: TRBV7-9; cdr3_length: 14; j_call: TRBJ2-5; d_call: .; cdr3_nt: TGTGCCAGCAGCTTAGCGTCAGGGGTGGCGGCCCAGTACTTC; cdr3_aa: CASSLASGVAAQYF
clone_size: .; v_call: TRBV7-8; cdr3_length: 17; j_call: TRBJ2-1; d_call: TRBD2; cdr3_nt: TGTGCCAGCAGCTTAGCGCCACTAGCGGGAGGGTTGGGTGAGCAGTTCTTC; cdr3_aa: CASSLAPLAGGLGEQFF
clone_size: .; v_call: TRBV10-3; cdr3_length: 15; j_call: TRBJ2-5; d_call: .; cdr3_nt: TGTACCATCAGTTCGACTTCCCCCGTCCAAGAGACCCAGTACTTC; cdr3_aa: CTISSTSPVQETQYF
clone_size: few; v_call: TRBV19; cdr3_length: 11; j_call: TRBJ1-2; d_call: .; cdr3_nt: TGTGCCACAGAGGCTAACTATGGCTACACCTTC; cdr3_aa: CATEANYGYTF
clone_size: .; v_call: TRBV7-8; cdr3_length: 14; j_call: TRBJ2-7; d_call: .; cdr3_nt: TGTGCCAGCAGCTTAGGGACAGCTTCCTACGAGCAGTACTTC; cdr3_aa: CASSLGTASYEQYF
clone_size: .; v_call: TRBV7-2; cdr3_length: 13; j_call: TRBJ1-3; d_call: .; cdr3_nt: TGTGCCAGCAGCTCCGAGTCTGGAAACACCATATATTTT; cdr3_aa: CASSSESGNTIYF
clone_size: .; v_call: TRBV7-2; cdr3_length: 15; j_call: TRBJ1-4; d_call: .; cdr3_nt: TGTGCCAGCAGCCCCACAGGGAGAATAGGTGAAAAACTGTTTTTT; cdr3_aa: CASSPTGRIGEKLFF
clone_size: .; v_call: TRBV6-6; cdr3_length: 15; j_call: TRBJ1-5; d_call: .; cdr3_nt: TGTGCCAGCAGTGTTATCACAGGGAACAATCAGCCCCAGCATTTT; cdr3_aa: CASSVITGNNQPQHF
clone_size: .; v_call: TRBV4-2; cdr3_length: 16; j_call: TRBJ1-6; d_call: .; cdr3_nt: TGTGCCAGCAGCCAAGATTTCTCGGGGAAAGGATCACCCCTCCACTTT; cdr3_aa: CASSQDFSGKGSPLHF
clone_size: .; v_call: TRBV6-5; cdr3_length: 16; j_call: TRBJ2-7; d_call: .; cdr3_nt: TGTGCCAGCAGTTACTCGACCCCTCTGACAGGTTACGAGCAGTACTTC; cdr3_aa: CASSYSTPLTGYEQYF
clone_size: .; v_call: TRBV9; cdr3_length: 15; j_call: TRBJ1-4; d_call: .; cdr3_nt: TGTGCCAGCAGCGTTTTCTCGACTGGAAATGAAAAACTGTTTTTT; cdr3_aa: CASSVFSTGNEKLFF
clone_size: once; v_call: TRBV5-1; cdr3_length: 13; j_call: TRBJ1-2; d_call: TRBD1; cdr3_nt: TGCGCCAGCAGCGGTGGACAGGGCTATGGCTACACCTTC; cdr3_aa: CASSGGQGYGYTF
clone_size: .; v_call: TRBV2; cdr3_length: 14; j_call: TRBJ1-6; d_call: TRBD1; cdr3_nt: TGTGCCAGAAAACCGGGACAGGGGAATTCACCCCTCCACTTT; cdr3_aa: CARKPGQGNSPLHF
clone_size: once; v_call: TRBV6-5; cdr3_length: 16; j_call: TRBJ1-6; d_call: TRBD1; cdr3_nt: TGTGCCAGCAGTTACTCGTTAGGGACAGGGGACTCACCCCTCCACTTT; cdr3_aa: CASSYSLGTGDSPLHF
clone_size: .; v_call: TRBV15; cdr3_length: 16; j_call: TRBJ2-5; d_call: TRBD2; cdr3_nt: TGTGCCACCAGCAGAGGTAGCGGGGATGGCAGTGAGACCCAGTACTTC; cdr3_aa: CATSRGSGDGSETQYF
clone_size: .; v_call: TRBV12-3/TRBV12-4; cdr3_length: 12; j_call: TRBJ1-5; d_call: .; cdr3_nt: TGTGCCAGCAGCACCCTGAATCAGGCCCAGCATTTT; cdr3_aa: CASSTLNQAQHF
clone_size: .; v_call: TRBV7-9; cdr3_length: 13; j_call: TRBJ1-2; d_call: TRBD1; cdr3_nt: TGTGCCAGCAGCTTTGGACAGGGGATGCTCTACACCTTC; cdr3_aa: CASSFGQGMLYTF
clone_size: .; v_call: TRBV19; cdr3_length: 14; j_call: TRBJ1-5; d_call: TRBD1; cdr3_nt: TGTGCCAGTAGGGACAGGGGAAGCAATCAGCCCCAGCATTTT; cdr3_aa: CASRDRGSNQPQHF
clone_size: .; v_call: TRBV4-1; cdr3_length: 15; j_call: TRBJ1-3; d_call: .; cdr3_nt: TGCGCCAGCAGCCAACAGGGGATCTCTGGAAACACCATATATTTT; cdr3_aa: CASSQQGISGNTIYF
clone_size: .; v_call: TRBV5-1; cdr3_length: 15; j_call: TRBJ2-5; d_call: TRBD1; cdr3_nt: TGCGCCAGCAGCTTTGGCACAGGGGGCAGGGAGACCCAGTACTTC; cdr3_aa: CASSFGTGGRETQYF
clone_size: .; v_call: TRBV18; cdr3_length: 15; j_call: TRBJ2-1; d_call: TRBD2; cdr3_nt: TGTGCCAGCTCACCACAGCGGGACGCGGGGAATGAGCAGTTCTTC; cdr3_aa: CASSPQRDAGNEQFF
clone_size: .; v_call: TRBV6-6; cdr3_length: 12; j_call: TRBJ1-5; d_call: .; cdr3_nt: TGTGCCAGCAGTTACCGGAATCAGCCCCAGCATTTT; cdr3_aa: CASSYRNQPQHF